This T cell receptor beta chain was sequenced in a study of blood T cell repertoires in COVID-19. This clone has only a few counts. Participants were aged roughly 18 to 90 years, lived in 25 or so US areas, and enrolled virtually. What the recovered Cohort 3 donors had was two negative PCRs, clearance, or symptom resolution. Germline lookup yields CDR1 SGDLS and CDR2 YYNGEE. Losses at the gene ends were 4 bases for V and 5 bases for J; bases not matched to a gene: 11. The CDR3 consists of 15 residues. Here immunoSEQ multiplex PCR was the method, and the copy in TCRdb shows in-frame clones only, minus some. The sample includes approximately 160,000 clones, about 84% of them seen just once.

The genes are TRBV9 and TRBJ2-5; 7 bases match TRBD2. This receptor was identified in a man aged 35-49 years who had recovered from COVID-19. Sequencing used PBMCs or T cells enriched from blood (not recorded which). In DNA, the CDR3 is TGTGCCAGCAGCAGCCCGGGGGGTCGCGTTGAGACCCAGTACTTC. This translates into CASSSPGGRVETQYF.